The sample holds one count of the clone carrying this TCR beta chain. The antigen is undetermined. Profiling relied on immunoSEQ multiplex PCR, and the TCRdb table lists in-frame clones only, not all of them. The sample lists 110,000 or so clones, about 90% seen once, with 0.61% in the top ten. This specimen comes from a study of a mutant IDH1 vaccine in newly diagnosed glioma. Germline CDR1 reads SGDLS; CDR2 reads YYNGEE. The CDR3 totals 15 residues. V dropped 0 bases and J dropped 4 bases, with 14 bases sitting between them. Study-level points and caveats: Shifts in the top peripheral T cell clonotypes seemed unrelated to pseudoprogression.

As for time point: week 11, during vaccination. The investigators gave 300 ug of mutant IDH1 20-mer peptide in each vaccine dose, together with topical imiquimod. Sequenced here: PBMCs, sampled from a glioma patient whose treatment included an IDH1 peptide vaccine. The sequence was obtained from a woman between 50 and 59 years old with glioma. V usage is TRBV9 and J usage is TRBJ2-7, with D possibly TRBD2 on 5 matching bases. DNA for the CDR3: TGTGCCAGCAGCGTAGGGGGTAGCGATTGGTACGAGCAGTACTTC. It translates to CASSVGGSDWYEQYF.